This TCR beta chain was recovered during a study of blood T cell repertoires in COVID-19. Overall study context: Samples representing acute and convalescent COVID-19 were sourced from the United States, Italy and Spain. PBMCs, B-cell-depleted T cells, or T cells were the source of the cDNA or gDNA that made up the material.

Grouping used clinical history reported by participants in a survey and questionnaire. As originally analysed: Reference gene primer amplification gave nucleated cell count estimates. The data were produced by immunoSEQ multiplex PCR, yet TCRdb's version contains in-frame clones alone and is incomplete. V and J calls and clone size are copied from that table; D and trimming were computed from the DNA. The data show roughly 200,000 clones, 85% to 90% seen once. Germline trimming cut 4 bases from V and 6 bases from J; bases unmatched to any gene: 6. There are 13 residues in the CDR3. Germline V gene lookup returns CDR1 MGHDK and CDR2 SYGVNS.

The chain has TRBV25-1 and TRBJ2-7, with 7 bases aligning to TRBD1. The material sequenced was PBMCs or T cells enriched from blood (not recorded which). The receptor was derived from a woman younger than 45 with acute COVID-19. The CDR3 here is CASSATGPFEQYF. CDR3 in DNA: TGTGCCAGCAGTGCGACAGGGCCCTTCGAGCAGTACTTC.